This TCR beta chain emerged from a study of human T cells and chemical hapten exposure. Looking at the study overall: Patch tests containing 0.01% DPC, applied to the upper back, were read at 6 days. General study points: Expanded TCR counts at PT1 went up together with patch test score, a positive correlation.

The CDR3 consists of 14 residues. Germline assignment: CDR1 LGHNA and CDR2 YSLEER. V trimming: 3 bases; J trimming: 6 bases; junction bases outside the gene matches: 3. This clonotype was detected ten times or more. The antigen remains undetermined. Regarding time point: patch test 2, 6 weeks after DPC sensitization. Treatment in this sample: therapeutic diphenylcyclopropenone sensitization with weekly scalp DPC. Someone pulled total RNA out of unfractionated whole blood. TCRdb re-derived calls from the RACE reads in MiXCR, one entry per CDR3 protein. Here the sample spans about 80,000 distinct CDR3 sequences, 10% being singletons.

The sample was whole blood, taken in connection with sensitization to the hapten diphenylcyclopropenone (DPC). This clonotype originated in a woman in her 30s with alopecia areata. Some clones in this sample may be carry-over from other donors' samples. V and J are TRBV4-3 and TRBJ1-2, with TRBD1 identical over 11 bases. As DNA, the CDR3 is TGCGCCAGCAGCCACGGACAGGGGGCGGATGGCTACACCTTC. Translated: CASSHGQGADGYTF.